This entry describes one T cell receptor beta chain. Amplification of TCR beta CDR3 regions was performed using RNA transcripts as template. Using the HTBI primer set, a first-round RT-PCR was run on the TCR CDR3. Via MiXCR, TCRdb re-called the multiplex PCR reads, giving one row per CDR3 protein. The sample holds over 650,000 distinct CDR3 sequences, roughly 15% seen once. The CDR3 runs to 13 residues. V was cut by 9 bases and J by 4 bases, with 15 bases left in between. The germline gives CDR1 ENHRY, CDR2 SYGVKD. Stability of Graves' hyperthyroidism was defined as absent ophthalmopathy progression within 18 months. This record comes from a study of T cells in Graves' hyperthyroidism and ophthalmopathy.

This receptor was obtained from a man aged 18 to 29 with Graves' hyperthyroidism. What was sequenced was blood. The chain recombines TRBV10-3 with TRBJ1-1, with TRBD1 as a possible D gene (6 bases). The CDR3 DNA reads as TGTGCCATAAGACAGGAGTTGAGCACTGAAGCTTTCTTT. Its translation: CAIRQELSTEAFF.